Presented here are 21 T cell receptor beta chains from one specimen sequenced in a study of shared clonotypes between healthy human individuals. Generated by immunoSEQ multiplex PCR, the TCRdb table keeps only in-frame clones and is missing some. Among hundreds of thousands of clones listed, around 77% were seen once. The sequencing input was PBMCs. Receptors originate from a middle-aged woman in good health. Some clones in this sample may be carry-over from other donors' samples.

The chain is built from TRBV9 and TRBJ2-1, with 8 bases aligning to TRBD2. V shed 4 bases and J 10 bases; nucleotides not matched to a gene: 16. Germline CDR1 SGDLS, CDR2 YYNGEE. The CDR3 totals 16 residues. CDR3 DNA: TGTGCCAGCAGCCCCAGAGGGCGGGAGGACTACGGAGAGCAGTTCTTC. Translated, it gives CASSPRGREDYGEQFF. Filled out from reference TRBV9 and TRBJ2-1, the complete variable domain reads DSGVTQTPKHLITATGQRVTLRCSPRSGDLSVYWYQQSLDQGLQFLIQYYNGEERAKGNILERFSAQQFPDLHSELNLSSLELGDSALYFCASSPRGREDYGEQFFGPGTRLTVL.

The chain employs TRBV6-5 and TRBJ2-2; TRBD1 agrees at 7 bases. Germline lookup yields CDR1 MNHEY and CDR2 SVGAGI. The CDR3 length is 15 residues. With V trimmed by 6 bases and J by 0 bases, 4 bases remained unmatched. The CDR3 is CASSTGVANTGELFF. CDR3 nucleotide sequence: TGTGCCAGCAGCACAGGGGTCGCGAACACCGGGGAGCTGTTTTTT.

This sequence joins TRBV4-1 and TRBJ1-1; no reliable D call. Germline CDR1 is MGHRA and CDR2 is YSYEKL. This CDR3 spans 15 amino acids. Trimming removed 0 bases at V and 1 base at J, with 9 bases between. CDR3 nucleotide sequence: TGCGCCAGCAGCCAAGACCCGACGTCGAACACTGAAGCTTTCTTT. The encoded protein is CASSQDPTSNTEAFF.

This chain connects TRBV5-1 to TRBJ2-2; the D gene is possibly TRBD1 (6 bases). Germline V gene data show CDR1 as SGHRS and CDR2 as YFSETQ. V lost 7 bases, J lost 6 bases, and 16 bases lay in between. The CDR3 has 14 residues. In DNA form, the CDR3 reads TGCGCCAGCCAAGAACAGGGTGAGGCCGGGGAGCTGTTTTTT. This translates into CASQEQGEAGELFF. Combining the CDR3 with reference TRBV5-1 and TRBJ2-2 gives the whole variable domain KAGVTQTPRYLIKTRGQQVTLSCSPISGHRSVSWYQQTPGQGLQFLFEYFSETQRNKGNFPGRFSGRQFSNSRSEMNVSTLELGDSALYLCASQEQGEAGELFFGEGSRLTVL.

The chain uses TRBV7-6 and TRBJ2-3; 12 bases line up with TRBD2. From germline, CDR1 is SGHVS and CDR2 FNYEAQ. Losses at the gene ends were 2 bases for V and 5 bases for J; bases not matched to a gene: 8. CDR3 length equals 17 residues. CDR3 loop: CASSLTSSGRAGDTQYF. The CDR3 DNA reads as TGTGCCAGCAGCTTAACGTCTAGCGGGAGGGCGGGAGATACGCAGTATTTT. Together with reference TRBV7-6 and TRBJ2-3, the CDR3 gives the full variable domain: GAGVSQSPRYKVTKRGQDVALRCDPISGHVSLYWYRQALGQGPEFLTYFNYEAQQDKSGLPNDRFSAERPEGSISTLTIQRTEQRDSAMYRCASSLTSSGRAGDTQYFGPGTRLTVL.

The rearrangement uses TRBV7-9 and TRBJ2-1, with D possibly matching TRBD2 (6 bases). The CDR3 is made up of 16 amino acids. The germline V gene has CDR1 SEHNR and CDR2 FQNEAQ (reference sequence). Trimming took off 5 bases at V and 1 base at J, with 15 bases between the two ends. DNA of the CDR3: TGTGCCAGCAGCCCATCCGGCGCGGGGTCCTACAATGAGCAGTTCTTC. This codes for CASSPSGAGSYNEQFF.

This clone was observed a few times. One junction end disagrees with the germline gene, perhaps due to a read error. The CDR3 here is CAWEGKRTGKASF. The DNA of the CDR3 is TGTGCCTGGGAAGGGAAGAGGACAGGGAAAGCTTCCTTT. This chain joins TRBV30 and TRBJ1-1, with 8 bases that match TRBD1. The CDR3 totals 13 residues. CDR1 is GTSNPN and CDR2 is SVGIG in the germline V gene (reference sequence).

In this sample, this clone turned up a few times. The V and J genes are TRBV29-1 and TRBJ1-1, with no clear D. There are 11 residues in the CDR3. Deletions cut 5 bases from V and 0 bases from J, with 4 bases between. Germline values: CDR1 SQVTM, CDR2 ANQGSEA. The chain's CDR3 is CSVQLNTEAFF. The CDR3 DNA sequence: TGCAGCGTTCAGTTGAACACTGAAGCTTTCTTT.

The J gene is TRBJ1-2, the V gene TRBV6-6; D is possibly TRBD1 (5 bases). V was trimmed by 6 bases and J by 4 bases, leaving 12 bases between them. This CDR3 is 13 amino acids long. CDR1 and CDR2 (germline): MNHNY, SVGAGI (reference sequence). The CDR3 spells CASRSGTGYGYTF. The CDR3 DNA sequence: TGTGCCAGCAGGTCCGGGACGGGCTATGGCTACACCTTC.

The chain is built from TRBV5-1 and TRBJ2-1; 7 bases agree with TRBD2. V shed 0 bases, J shed 7 bases, and the junction held 4 bases outside the gene matches. Germline CDR1 reads SGHRS; CDR2 reads YFSETQ. The CDR3 is 14 residues long. The CDR3: CASSLAGGGNEQFF. The CDR3 coding sequence is TGCGCCAGCAGCTTGGCGGGAGGCGGTAATGAGCAGTTCTTC.

V and J are TRBV19 and TRBJ2-1; D not resolved. Per germline, CDR1 LNHDA and CDR2 SQIVND (reference sequence). The V end was cut by 1 base, the J end by 7 bases, with 11 bases between. The CDR3 sequence is 14 residues long. The CDR3 loop is CASSIGSGLNEQFF. DNA of the CDR3: TGTGCCAGTAGTATAGGGTCCGGGTTGAATGAGCAGTTCTTC.

The rearrangement uses TRBV18 and TRBJ2-5, with TRBD1 as a possible D gene (5 bases). V lost 4 bases, J lost 4 bases, and 16 bases lay in between. This CDR3 contains 15 residues. In germline, CDR1 is KGHSH, CDR2 LQKENI. CDR3 sequence (DNA): TGTGCCAGCTCACTCAGCCAGCGAAGGGGAGAGACCCAGTACTTC. Its protein is CASSLSQRRGETQYF.

This chain links TRBV7-9 with TRBJ2-1, with 14 bases matching TRBD2. The germline V gene has CDR1 SEHNR and CDR2 FQNEAQ (reference sequence). Losses at the gene ends were 4 bases for V and 10 bases for J; bases not matched to a gene: 9. The CDR3 contains 16 residues. This CDR3 is CASSSLGLAGAREQFF. The CDR3 nucleotides are TGTGCCAGCAGCTCCTTGGGACTAGCGGGAGCGCGAGAGCAGTTCTTC.

Concerning this clone: At the DNA level, this CDR3 is encoded by other sequences in the same sample as well. The rearrangement uses TRBV28 and TRBJ2-7; D is ambiguous. The germline CDR1 and CDR2 sequences are MDHEN and SYDVKM. This CDR3 has 14 residues. Trimming left V 0 bases short and J 4 bases short, with 10 bases between. CDR3 sequence (DNA): TGTGCCAGCAGTTTATGGGGTGACACGTACGAGCAGTACTTC. This codes for CASSLWGDTYEQYF.

This sequence joins TRBV10-2 and TRBJ2-7; 7 nucleotides agree with TRBD1. CDR1 and CDR2 from the germline V gene are WSHSY and SAAADI. The length of the CDR3 is 12 residues. V shed 6 bases and J 2 bases; nucleotides not matched to a gene: 1. This CDR3 reads CASRDRTYEQYF. CDR3 nucleotide sequence: TGCGCCAGCAGGGACAGGACCTACGAGCAGTACTTC.

The CDR3: CASNGSGRRSYEQYF. DNA for the CDR3: TGTGCCAGCAATGGTAGCGGGAGAAGGTCCTACGAGCAGTACTTC. This chain links TRBV6-9 with TRBJ2-7; 9 nucleotides align to TRBD2. J gave up 1 base and V 7 bases, and 8 bases lay outside the gene matches. The germline V gene has CDR1 MNHGY and CDR2 SVAAGI. The CDR3 is made up of 15 amino acids.

CDR3 nucleotide sequence: TGTGCCAGCAGCTTAGAGAACTATGGCTACACCTTC. Amino acid sequence: CASSLENYGYTF. The chain uses TRBV7-2 and TRBJ1-2, with D unclear. Trimming removed 1 base from V and 2 bases from J, with 2 bases in between. The CDR3 extends over 12 amino acids. Germline values: CDR1 SGHTA, CDR2 FQGNSA. Looking up the rest from reference TRBV7-2 and TRBJ1-2 gives the full variable domain: GAGVSQSPSNKVTEKGKDVELRCDPISGHTALYWYRQSLGQGLEFLIYFQGNSAPDKSGLPSDRFSAERTGGSVSTLTIQRTQQEDSAVYLCASSLENYGYTFGSGTRLTVV.

CDR3 amino acids: CASSYRRGDLYNEQFF. CDR3 nucleotides: TGCGCCAGCAGCTATAGGCGGGGAGATCTCTACAATGAGCAGTTCTTC. The chain uses TRBV10-2 and TRBJ2-1; tentatively, D is TRBD2 (6 bases). Germline CDR1 reads WSHSY; CDR2 reads SAAADI. Trimming took 6 bases from V and 3 from J, leaving 18 bases between them. This CDR3 is 16 amino acids long.

J is TRBJ2-6 and V is TRBV18; TRBD2 is a possible D gene (6 bases). CDR1 is KGHSH and CDR2 is LQKENI in the germline V gene. CDR3 length: 17 residues. V was trimmed by 3 bases and J by 0 bases, leaving 12 bases between them. The CDR3: CASSPGGLNSGANVLTF. In DNA, the CDR3 is TGTGCCAGCTCACCCGGGGGACTGAACTCTGGGGCCAACGTCCTGACTTTC. Together with reference TRBV18 and TRBJ2-6, the CDR3 gives the full variable domain: NAGVMQNPRHLVRRRGQEARLRCSPMKGHSHVYWYRQLPEEGLKFMVYLQKENIIDESGMPKERFSAEFPKEGPSILRIQQVVRGDSAAYFCASSPGGLNSGANVLTFGAGSRLTVL.

The V gene is TRBV6-4, the J gene TRBJ2-7; no definite D call. Germline values: CDR1 MRHNA, CDR2 SNTAGT. Trimming removed 3 bases at V and 2 bases at J, with 17 bases between. The CDR3 sequence is 16 residues long. CDR3 residues: CASSEAPGSPTYEQYF. In DNA form, the CDR3 reads TGTGCCAGCAGTGAGGCCCCCGGGTCCCCAACCTACGAGCAGTACTTC.

The chain joins TRBV19 to TRBJ2-5, with TRBD2 matching 7 bases. The V segment lost 4 bases and the J segment 5 bases; nucleotides outside the gene matches: 7. The germline V gene encodes CDR1 LNHDA and CDR2 SQIVND (reference sequence). There are 14 residues in the CDR3. In nucleotides, the CDR3 is TGTGCCAGTAGTACTCGACTAGCCTCGGAGACCCAGTACTTC. Amino acid sequence: CASSTRLASETQYF.